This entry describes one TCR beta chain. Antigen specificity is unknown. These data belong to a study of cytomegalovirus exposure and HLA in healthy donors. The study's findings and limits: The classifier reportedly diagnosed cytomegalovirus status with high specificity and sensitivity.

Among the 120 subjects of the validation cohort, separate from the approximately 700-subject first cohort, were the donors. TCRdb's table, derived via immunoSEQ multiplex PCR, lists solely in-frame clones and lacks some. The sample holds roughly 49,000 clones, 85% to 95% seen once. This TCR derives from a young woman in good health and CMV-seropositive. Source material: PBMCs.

In DNA form, the CDR3 reads TGTGCCAGCAGTGGGACAGGACGGCAGCCCCAGCATTTT. Its protein is CASSGTGRQPQHF. This chain joins TRBV27 and TRBJ1-5; TRBD1 matches at 8 bases. In germline, CDR1 is MNHEY, CDR2 SMNVEV (reference sequence). This CDR3 region has 13 residues. The V segment lost 5 bases and the J segment 7 bases; nucleotides outside the gene matches: 4.